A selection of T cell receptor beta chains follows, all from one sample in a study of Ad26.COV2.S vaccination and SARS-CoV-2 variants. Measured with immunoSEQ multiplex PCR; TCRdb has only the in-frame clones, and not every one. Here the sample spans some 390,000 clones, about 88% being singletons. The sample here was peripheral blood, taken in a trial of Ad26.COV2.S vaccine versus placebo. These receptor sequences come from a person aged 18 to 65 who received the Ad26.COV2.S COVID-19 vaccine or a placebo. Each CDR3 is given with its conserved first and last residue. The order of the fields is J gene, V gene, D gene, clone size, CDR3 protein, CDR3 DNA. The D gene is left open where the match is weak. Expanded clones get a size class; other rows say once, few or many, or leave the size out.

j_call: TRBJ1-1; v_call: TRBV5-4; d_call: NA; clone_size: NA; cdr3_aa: CASSLIGDTEAFF; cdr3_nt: TGTGCCAGCAGCTTGATTGGGGACACTGAAGCTTTCTTT
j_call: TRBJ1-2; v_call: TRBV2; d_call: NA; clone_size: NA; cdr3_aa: CASSEAGSLSYTF; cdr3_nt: TGTGCCAGCAGTGAGGCAGGTTCCTTGAGCTACACCTTC
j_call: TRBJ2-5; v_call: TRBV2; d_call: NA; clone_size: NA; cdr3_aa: CASCSPGTLDRYQETQYF; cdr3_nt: TGTGCCAGTTGCTCTCCGGGGACACTGGATCGGTACCAAGAGACCCAGTACTTC
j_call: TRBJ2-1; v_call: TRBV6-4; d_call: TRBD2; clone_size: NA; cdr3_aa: CASSESGGSYNEQFF; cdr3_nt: TGTGCCAGCAGTGAATCGGGGGGCTCCTACAATGAGCAGTTCTTC
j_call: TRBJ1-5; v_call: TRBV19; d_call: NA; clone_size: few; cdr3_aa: CASSIGPTGNQPQHF; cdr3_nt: TGTGCCAGTAGTATCGGACCTACAGGGAACCAGCCCCAGCATTTT
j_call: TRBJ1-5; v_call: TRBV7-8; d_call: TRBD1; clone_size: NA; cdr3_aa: CAVTGDSSNQPQHF; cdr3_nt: TGTGCCGTTACAGGGGACTCTAGCAATCAGCCCCAGCATTTT
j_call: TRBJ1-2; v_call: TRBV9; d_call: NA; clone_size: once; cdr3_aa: CASSDDHLGELGYTF; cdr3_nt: TGTGCCAGCAGCGACGATCACTTGGGCGAGCTTGGCTACACCTTC
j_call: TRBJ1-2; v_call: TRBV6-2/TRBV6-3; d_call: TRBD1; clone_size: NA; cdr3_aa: CASSRTGTGDYGYTF; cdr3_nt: TGTGCCAGCAGTCGTACGGGGACAGGGGACTATGGCTACACCTTC
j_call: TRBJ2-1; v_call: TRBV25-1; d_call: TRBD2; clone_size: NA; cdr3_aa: CASSGQGTSGGDYNEQFF; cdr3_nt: TGTGCCAGCAGTGGGCAGGGGACTAGCGGGGGGGACTACAATGAGCAGTTCTTC
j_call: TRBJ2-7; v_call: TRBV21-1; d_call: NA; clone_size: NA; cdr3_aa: CASSKGHQSYEQYF; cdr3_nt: TGTGCCAGCAGCAAAGGTCATCAGAGCTACGAGCAGTACTTC
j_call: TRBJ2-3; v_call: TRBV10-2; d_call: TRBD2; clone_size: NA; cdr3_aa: CASSDGTNTDTQYF; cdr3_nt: TGCGCCAGCAGTGATGGGACTAACACAGATACGCAGTATTTT
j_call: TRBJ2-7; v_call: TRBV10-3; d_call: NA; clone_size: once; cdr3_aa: CAISESSYEQYF; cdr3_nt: TGTGCCATCAGTGAGTCATCCTACGAGCAGTACTTC
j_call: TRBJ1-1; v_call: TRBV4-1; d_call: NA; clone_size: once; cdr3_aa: CASSQVLMNTEAFF; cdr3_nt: TGCGCCAGCAGCCAAGTACTGATGAACACTGAAGCTTTCTTT
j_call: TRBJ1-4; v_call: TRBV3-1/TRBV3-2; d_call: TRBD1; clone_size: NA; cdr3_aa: CASSLRDRGLELFF; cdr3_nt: TGTGCCAGCAGCCTCCGGGACAGGGGCCTGGAACTGTTTTTT
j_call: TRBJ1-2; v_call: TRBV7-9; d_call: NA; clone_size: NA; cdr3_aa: CASGPPNYGYTF; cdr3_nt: TGTGCCAGCGGTCCACCTAACTATGGCTACACCTTC
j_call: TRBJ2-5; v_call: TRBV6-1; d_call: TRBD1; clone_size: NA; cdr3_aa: CASREGTDQETQYF; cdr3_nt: TGTGCCAGCAGAGAAGGGACAGACCAAGAGACCCAGTACTTC
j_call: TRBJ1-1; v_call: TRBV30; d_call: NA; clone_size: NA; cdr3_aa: CAWSVRGGVRTEAFF; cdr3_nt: TGTGCCTGGAGTGTACGAGGTGGGGTGCGAACTGAAGCTTTCTTT
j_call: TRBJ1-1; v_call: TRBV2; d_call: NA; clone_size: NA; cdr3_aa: CASSELGSMNTEAFF; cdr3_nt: TGTGCCAGCAGTGAGCTCGGGAGCATGAACACTGAAGCTTTCTTT
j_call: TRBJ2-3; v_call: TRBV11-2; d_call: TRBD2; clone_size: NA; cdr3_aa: CASRGGERADTQYF; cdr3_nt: TGTGCCAGCAGGGGGGGGGAACGGGCAGATACGCAGTATTTT
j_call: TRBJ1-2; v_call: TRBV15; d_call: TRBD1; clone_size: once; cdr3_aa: CATSRGDRGNYGYTF; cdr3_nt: TGTGCCACCAGCAGAGGTGACAGGGGGAACTATGGCTACACCTTC
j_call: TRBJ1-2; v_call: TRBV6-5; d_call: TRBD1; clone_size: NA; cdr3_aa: CASSYSRTGGGYGYTF; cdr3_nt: TGTGCCAGCAGTTACTCCCGAACAGGGGGCGGCTATGGCTACACCTTC
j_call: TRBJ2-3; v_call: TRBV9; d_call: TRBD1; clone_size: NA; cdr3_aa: CASSVVTGGQSDTQYF; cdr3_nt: TGTGCCAGCAGCGTAGTGACAGGGGGCCAGTCAGATACGCAGTATTTT
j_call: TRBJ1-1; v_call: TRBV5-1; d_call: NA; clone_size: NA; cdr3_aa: CASRTAMNTEAFF; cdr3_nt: TGCGCCAGCAGGACAGCCATGAACACTGAAGCTTTCTTT
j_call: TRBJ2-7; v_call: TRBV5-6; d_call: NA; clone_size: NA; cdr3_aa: CASSLDYTGSRNEQYF; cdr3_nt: TGTGCCAGCAGCTTGGATTATACGGGGTCTCGGAACGAGCAGTACTTC
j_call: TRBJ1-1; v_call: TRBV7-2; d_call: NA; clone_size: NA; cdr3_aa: CASSSALNTEAFF; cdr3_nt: TGTGCCAGCAGCTCGGCCCTGAACACTGAAGCTTTCTTT